Listed below are T cell receptor beta chains from one sample, sequenced in a study of cytomegalovirus exposure and HLA in healthy donors. The repertoire was sequenced with immunoSEQ multiplex PCR; TCRdb's copy has only in-frame clones and lacks some. The profile covers some 150,000 clones, with about nine tenths appearing a single time and 4.5% taken by the ten largest. The sample taken for sequencing was PBMCs. These receptors were obtained from a man younger than 35 in good health and CMV-seropositive. Both conserved end residues are part of each CDR3. The D gene is left open where the match is weak. Not every row has a clone size; where given, it reads once, few, many or a size class.

v_call	clone_size	d_call	j_call	cdr3_length	cdr3_nt	cdr3_aa
TRBV27	.	TRBD1	TRBJ2-1	19	TGTGCCACAGGGGGTGGGGGACAGGAAAGATTAACAACCTACAATGAGCAGTTCTTC	CATGGGGQERLTTYNEQFF
TRBV27	.	TRBD1	TRBJ2-7	13	TGTGCCAGCAGAGCGGACAGGGTGCGTGAGCAGTACTTC	CASRADRVREQYF
TRBV13	.	.	TRBJ2-1	13	TGTGCCAGCAGTTTCGACATAAACAATGAGCAGTTCTTC	CASSFDINNEQFF
TRBV10-3	few	TRBD1	TRBJ1-2	14	TGTGCCATCAGATCTTCGGACAGGACCTATGGCTACACCTTC	CAIRSSDRTYGYTF
TRBV10-1	once	.	TRBJ1-1	13	TGCGCCAGCAGTGTTCGGGGGGTGGGTGAAGCTTTCTTT	CASSVRGVGEAFF
TRBV4-1	.	TRBD2	TRBJ2-3	16	TGCGCCAGCAGCCTATTAGCGGGGGCTTCCACAGATACGCAGTATTTT	CASSLLAGASTDTQYF
TRBV6-5	.	TRBD2	TRBJ2-7	15	TGTGCCAGCATTAGCGGGGTTCCGAGCTCCTACGAGCAGTACTTC	CASISGVPSSYEQYF
TRBV28	.	.	TRBJ2-7	12	TGTGCCAGCAGTTTGGACAGTTACGAGCAGTACTTC	CASSLDSYEQYF
TRBV6-5	.	.	TRBJ2-7	13	TGTGCCAGCAGTTGGGCCAGGAACTACGAGCAGTACTTC	CASSWARNYEQYF
TRBV28	.	.	TRBJ1-2	13	TGTGCCAGCAGCACTCGGCCAGGGTATGGCTACACCTTC	CASSTRPGYGYTF
TRBV18	.	TRBD2	TRBJ2-5	16	TGTGCCAGCTCACCAAAGATGATAGCGGGGCAAGAGACCCAGTACTTC	CASSPKMIAGQETQYF
TRBV9	once	.	TRBJ1-5	14	TGTGCCAGCAGCGTAGGGGGCCGTGATCAGCCCCAGCATTTT	CASSVGGRDQPQHF
TRBV14	.	TRBD2	TRBJ2-5	17	TGTGCCAGCAGCCAAGATGTGGGACTAGCGGTCCAAGAGACCCAGTACTTC	CASSQDVGLAVQETQYF
TRBV5-4	.	TRBD2	TRBJ2-3	13	TGTGCCAGCAGCTTGGCGGGGGGAAATACGCAGTATTTT	CASSLAGGNTQYF
TRBV27	.	.	TRBJ1-1	14	TGTGCCAGCAGTTGGGCATTGGGGCAGACTGAAGCTTTCTTT	CASSWALGQTEAFF
TRBV2	.	TRBD2	TRBJ2-1	13	TGTGCCAGAGGACTAGCGGGAGGCAATGAGCAGTTCTTC	CARGLAGGNEQFF
TRBV28	.	TRBD1	TRBJ2-7	11	TGTGCCACGGACAGGGGGCACGAGCAGTACTTC	CATDRGHEQYF
TRBV5-4	.	TRBD2	TRBJ2-1	16	TGTGCCAGCAGCTTGGGGGGCGGGAGAGCTCACAATGAGCAGTTCTTC	CASSLGGGRAHNEQFF
TRBV5-6	.	.	TRBJ2-7	15	TGTGCCAGCAGCTTAGGTATAGTCGGAGACTACGAGCAGTACTTC	CASSLGIVGDYEQYF
TRBV7-8	.	.	TRBJ1-1	16	TGTGCCAGCAGCCCCTCGAGGGCGAACACTGGGTCAAGGGCTTTCTTT	CASSPSRANTGSRAFF
TRBV4-2	.	.	TRBJ1-3	16	TGTGCCAGCAGCCAAGATCCGGGTACCTCTGGAAACACCATATATTTT	CASSQDPGTSGNTIYF
TRBV27	.	TRBD2	TRBJ2-2	14	TGTGCCACCTCCAGCGGGGTAAGGGCCGGGGAGCTGTTTTTT	CATSSGVRAGELFF
TRBV2	.	TRBD1	TRBJ1-1	11	TGTGCCACACAGGGGGGGACTGAAGCTTTCTTT	CATQGGTEAFF
TRBV6-4	.	.	TRBJ1-5	13	TGTGCCAGCAGTACCAGGGATGGACAGCCCCAGCATTTT	CASSTRDGQPQHF
TRBV28	.	.	TRBJ1-2	12	TGTGCCAGCAGCCCCTCCTCCTATGGCTACACCTTC	CASSPSSYGYTF
TRBV4-2	.	.	TRBJ1-3	14	TGTGCCAGCAGCCAACCTATCTCTGGAAACACCATATATTTT	CASSQPISGNTIYF
TRBV29-1	.	.	TRBJ2-2	14	TGCAGCGCTCCTCGGGGAGGGAACACCGGGGAGCTGTTTTTT	CSAPRGGNTGELFF
TRBV7-9	.	.	TRBJ1-3	14	TGTGCCAGCAGCTTAGCAGGGGCTGGAAACACCATATATTTT	CASSLAGAGNTIYF
TRBV10-1	.	.	TRBJ2-1	15	TGCGCCAGCAGCGACCCAGCCACCCAGGGTCGTGAGCAGTTCTTC	CASSDPATQGREQFF
TRBV18	few	TRBD1	TRBJ1-4	15	TGTGCCAGCTCATCCTCCGGGACAGGGAATGAAAAACTGTTTTTT	CASSSSGTGNEKLFF
TRBV9	.	.	TRBJ2-4	12	TGTGCCAGCAGCGTCGAGACAGGTACTCAGTACTTC	CASSVETGTQYF
TRBV18	few	.	TRBJ1-1	14	TGTGCCAGCTCACCCATCAACGGGAACACTGAAGCTTTCTTT	CASSPINGNTEAFF
TRBV5-4	once	.	TRBJ2-6	19	TGTGCCAGCAGCTTGCTTTTATGGCAGGGACACTCTGGGGCCAACGTCCTGACTTTC	CASSLLLWQGHSGANVLTF
TRBV9	once	TRBD1	TRBJ1-2	17	TGTGCCAGCAGCGTAGGAGACCCGACAGGGAACTTCTATGGCTACACCTTC	CASSVGDPTGNFYGYTF
TRBV5-1	.	.	TRBJ2-3	15	TGCGCCAGCAGCTTGGGACACACTAGCACAGATACGCAGTATTTT	CASSLGHTSTDTQYF
TRBV6-1	.	.	TRBJ1-2	14	TGTGCCAGCAGCCGTACAGAGACTAACTATGGCTACACCTTC	CASSRTETNYGYTF
TRBV2	.	TRBD2	TRBJ2-7	15	TGTGCCAGCAATGGAGCGGGAGGCAGTCGTAACGAGCAGTACTTC	CASNGAGGSRNEQYF
TRBV30	once	TRBD1	TRBJ1-1	15	TGTGCCTGGAGTTTCTGGACAGGGCGGGACACTGAAGCTTTCTTT	CAWSFWTGRDTEAFF
TRBV5-4	.	TRBD1	TRBJ1-1	15	TGTGCCAGCAGCTCGAGGACAGGGGCGGGGACTGAAGCTTTCTTT	CASSSRTGAGTEAFF
TRBV9	.	TRBD2	TRBJ2-1	14	TGTGCCAGCAGCGCGGGACTAGAGGTTGGTGAGCAGTTCTTC	CASSAGLEVGEQFF
TRBV5-1	.	TRBD1	TRBJ1-6	18	TGCGCCAGCAGCTCGACGGACAGGGGCGGCCCCGTTAATTCACCCCTCCACTTT	CASSSTDRGGPVNSPLHF
TRBV6-1	.	TRBD1	TRBJ1-5	15	TGTGCCAGCAGTCTGCCAGGGGGCGTTTATCAGCCCCAGCATTTT	CASSLPGGVYQPQHF
TRBV27	few	.	TRBJ2-1	14	TGTGCCAGCAGTTTACCGTCTATAGCTGCTGAGCAGTTCTTC	CASSLPSIAAEQFF
TRBV14	.	.	TRBJ1-6	16	TGTGCCAGCAGCCAAGGGAAAGAGTCAGGTTATTCACCCCTCCACTTT	CASSQGKESGYSPLHF
TRBV6-4	.	.	TRBJ1-1	15	TGTGCCAGCAGTGACTCTACAGCCCTGAACACTGAAGCTTTCTTT	CASSDSTALNTEAFF
TRBV7-8	.	.	TRBJ1-5	17	TGTGCCAGCAGCTTAGGGGCCGGGACAAGCACCAATCAGCCCCAGCATTTT	CASSLGAGTSTNQPQHF
TRBV2	.	TRBD1	TRBJ1-2	14	TGTGCCAGCAGTGGACAGGGGTCTAACTATGGCTACACCTTC	CASSGQGSNYGYTF
TRBV7-9	.	.	TRBJ2-2	13	TGTGCCAGCGATAGTGTTCGCGCCGGGGAGCTGTTTTTT	CASDSVRAGELFF
TRBV7-9	.	.	TRBJ1-1	15	TGTGCCAGCAGCTTAGGTCCCTCCGGAGACACTGAAGCTTTCTTT	CASSLGPSGDTEAFF
TRBV6-1	.	.	TRBJ2-3	13	TGTGCCAGCATGAGACAGAGCACAGATACGCAGTATTTT	CASMRQSTDTQYF
TRBV13	.	TRBD2	TRBJ2-7	13	TGTGCCAGCAGTACCCGGGAGGGGGGGCGCCAGTACTTC	CASSTREGGRQYF
TRBV5-1	.	TRBD1	TRBJ1-2	14	TGCGCCAGCAGCTCAGGGGGCTCGGGCTATGGCTACACCTTC	CASSSGGSGYGYTF
TRBV12-5	.	.	TRBJ1-5	15	TGTGCTAGTGGTTTGGTTACAGGCCTTGGGCAGCCCCAGCATTTT	CASGLVTGLGQPQHF
TRBV5-1	.	.	TRBJ1-1	17	TGCGCCAGCAGCTTGGACAGTAGGATTTCGATGAACACTGAAGCTTTCTTT	CASSLDSRISMNTEAFF
TRBV28	.	TRBD1	TRBJ1-2	13	TGTGCCAGCAGTACAGGGGGCCTCAATGGCTACACCTTC	CASSTGGLNGYTF
TRBV6-1	.	TRBD1	TRBJ1-6	15	TGTGCCAGCAGTGAAGCTGGAGGGGGCCGCTCACCCCTCCACTTT	CASSEAGGGRSPLHF
TRBV7-8	.	.	TRBJ1-5	15	TGTGCCAGCAGCAACCCGGGGGGTAGCAATCAGCCCCAGCATTTT	CASSNPGGSNQPQHF
TRBV28	.	TRBD1	TRBJ1-6	15	TGTGCCAGCAGATTTCAACAGGGGGCGAATTCACCCCTCCACTTT	CASRFQQGANSPLHF
TRBV27	once	.	TRBJ1-2	13	TGTGCCAGCAGTTTGACGGCAAGCGATGGCTACACCTTC	CASSLTASDGYTF
TRBV6-5	.	.	TRBJ1-2	14	TGTGCCAGCACCCCACGGGGGTTCAACTATGGCTACACCTTC	CASTPRGFNYGYTF